The next 26 T cell receptor beta chains were all read from a single sample in a study of blood T cell repertoires in COVID-19. Clones were read by immunoSEQ multiplex PCR, and TCRdb kept only the in-frame ones, dropping some. The sample consists of roughly 250,000 clones, approximately 86% of them appearing once. The sample comprised peripheral blood. These receptors were taken from a human donor with COVID-19, enrolled during active disease. The donor label of this sample is uncertain.

The chain links TRBV6-6 to TRBJ1-4, with D maybe TRBD1 (6 bases). The V end was cut by 3 bases, the J end by 7 bases, with 18 bases between. Germline CDR1 reads MNHNY; CDR2 reads SVGAGI (reference sequence). The CDR3 spans 16 residues. CDR3 DNA sequence: TGTGCCAGCAGTTATCAGGCGGGGGGCTGGGGTGAAAAACTGTTTTTT. Translating it yields CASSYQAGGWGEKLFF.

This clone was detected ten times or more. The chain joins TRBV7-9 to TRBJ2-1; 12 bases are shared with TRBD2. The trim removed 3 bases at V and 3 bases at J, leaving 6 bases unmatched. Germline values: CDR1 SEHNR, CDR2 FQNEAQ (reference sequence). This CDR3 has 17 amino acids. CDR3 in amino acids: CASSLPSGREGYNEQFF. The CDR3 DNA reads as TGTGCCAGCAGCTTGCCTAGCGGGAGGGAAGGCTACAATGAGCAGTTCTTC.

Only one count was recorded for this clone. The chain has TRBV7-9 and TRBJ1-2; D gene ambiguous. The CDR3 extends over 14 amino acids. The germline V and J ends were trimmed by 4 bases and 6 bases, with 15 bases remaining between them. Germline CDR1 reads SEHNR; CDR2 reads FQNEAQ (reference sequence). This CDR3 reads CASSSEDFNNGYTF. Here the CDR3 DNA reads TGTGCCAGCAGCTCTGAAGACTTCAACAATGGCTACACCTTC.

The J gene is TRBJ2-1, the V gene TRBV29-1; the match to TRBD2 covers 10 bases. The CDR3 totals 14 residues. CDR1 and CDR2 from the germline V gene are SQVTM and ANQGSEA. Unmatched junction bases numbered 8, after V lost 5 bases and J lost 7 bases. The CDR3 loop reads CSVSAGGSANEQFF. The CDR3 DNA reads as TGCAGCGTTTCAGCGGGAGGGTCCGCGAATGAGCAGTTCTTC.

This clone was observed a few times. The V call is TRBV5-4, the J call TRBJ1-2, with 7 bases that match TRBD1. The CDR3 totals 13 residues. V shed 4 bases and J 4 bases; nucleotides not matched to a gene: 4. Germline V gene lookup returns CDR1 SGHNT and CDR2 YYREEE (reference sequence). The DNA for the CDR3 is TGTGCCAGCAGCCCCGGGACAGTCTATGGCTACACCTTC. Amino acid sequence: CASSPGTVYGYTF.

The chain joins TRBV15 to TRBJ2-7; the D is unclear. V was pared by 1 base and J by 7 bases, with 14 bases between. Germline V gene lookup returns CDR1 LNHNV and CDR2 YYDKDF (reference sequence). The CDR3 loop spans 14 amino acids. The DNA for the CDR3 is TGTGCCACCAGCAGAGGTACCCTCGGTCGGGAGCAGTACTTC. It specifies CATSRGTLGREQYF. Filled out from reference TRBV15 and TRBJ2-7, the complete variable domain reads DAMVIQNPRYQVTQFGKPVTLSCSQTLNHNVMYWYQQKSSQAPKLLFHYYDKDFNNEADTPDNFQSRRPNTSFCFLDIRSPGLGDTAMYLCATSRGTLGREQYFGPGTRLTVT.

The CDR3 DNA sequence: TGTGCCTGGAGTGGGGAGAACAGGGAAGGAAACACCATATATTTT. Protein product: CAWSGENREGNTIYF. The V and J genes are TRBV30 and TRBJ1-3, with D perhaps matching TRBD1 (6 bases). V dropped 1 base and J dropped 4 bases, with 14 bases sitting between them. The CDR3 extends over 15 amino acids. Germline CDR1 and CDR2: GTSNPN and SVGIG (reference sequence).

The chain joins TRBV5-4 to TRBJ1-5; 7 bases fit TRBD1. After removal of 0 bases from V and 0 bases from J, the junction contained 6 bases not matched to a gene. The CDR3 has 17 residues. Germline CDR1 and CDR2: SGHNT and YYREEE (reference sequence). CDR3 loop: CASSLGGGGDSNQPQHF. In nucleotides, the CDR3 is TGTGCCAGCAGCTTGGGAGGGGGCGGGGATAGCAATCAGCCCCAGCATTTT.

This clone was observed a single time. The gene calls are TRBV5-8 and TRBJ1-1, with 7 positions matching TRBD1. CDR3 length: 15 amino acids. Germline V CDR1 and CDR2: SGHTS, YDEGEE. With V trimmed by 2 bases and J by 3 bases, 7 bases remained unmatched. The CDR3 is CASSFQQGSDTEAFF. The CDR3 DNA reads TGTGCCAGCAGCTTCCAACAGGGGTCGGACACTGAAGCTTTCTTT. The whole variable domain, remainder taken from reference TRBV5-8 and TRBJ1-1, is EAGVTQSPTHLIKTRGQQATLRCSPISGHTSVYWYQQALGLGLQFLLWYDEGEERNRGNFPPRFSGRQFPNYSSELNVNALELEDSALYLCASSFQQGSDTEAFFGQGTRLTVV.

This clone came up once. This chain connects TRBV5-1 to TRBJ2-1, with 11 bases matching TRBD2. Germline loops: CDR1 SGHRS, CDR2 YFSETQ. The CDR3 spans 20 residues. After removal of 1 base from V and 0 bases from J, the junction contained 12 bases not matched to a gene. The CDR3 coding sequence is TGCGCCAGCAGCTTGAAGGCGGGACTAGCGGCTCCAAGCTCCTACAATGAGCAGTTCTTC. Translated, it gives CASSLKAGLAAPSSYNEQFF.

The rearrangement links TRBV28 to TRBJ1-5; D not certain. Per the germline V gene, CDR1 is MDHEN and CDR2 is SYDVKM. With 2 bases removed from V and 10 bases from J, the gap between germline ends came to 15 bases. There are 14 residues in the CDR3. The CDR3: CASSLLQDTKPQHF. In DNA form, the CDR3 reads TGTGCCAGCAGTTTACTTCAAGACACCAAACCCCAGCATTTT.

This clone was seen once. This chain uses TRBV19 with TRBJ2-5; 7 bases align to TRBD2. Unmatched junction bases numbered 7, after V lost 8 bases and J lost 4 bases. In germline, CDR1 is LNHDA, CDR2 SQIVND (reference sequence). This CDR3 has 13 residues. This CDR3 reads CASGGSSGETQYF. The CDR3 bases are TGTGCCAGTGGCGGGAGCAGCGGAGAGACCCAGTACTTC.

V gene TRBV15 combines with J gene TRBJ1-1; 8 bases line up with TRBD1. Per germline, CDR1 LNHNV and CDR2 YYDKDF (reference sequence). CDR3 size: 18 residues. The J segment lost 0 bases and the V segment lost 4 bases, leaving 13 bases of the junction unmatched. This CDR3 is CATSKDRTGLGMNTEAFF. The CDR3 DNA is TGTGCCACCAGCAAAGATAGGACAGGGTTGGGGATGAACACTGAAGCTTTCTTT.

V usage is TRBV18 and J usage is TRBJ1-1; D gene unclear. Germline V gene sequence: CDR1 KGHSH, CDR2 LQKENI. V was shortened by 1 base and J by 10 bases, with 13 bases between the two germline ends. CDR3 length: 13 amino acids. The CDR3 coding sequence is TGTGCCAGCTCACCACAAGAGCCAAATGGAGCTTTCTTT. It yields the protein CASSPQEPNGAFF. The full variable domain, rest sourced from reference TRBV18 and TRBJ1-1, is NAGVMQNPRHLVRRRGQEARLRCSPMKGHSHVYWYRQLPEEGLKFMVYLQKENIIDESGMPKERFSAEFPKEGPSILRIQQVVRGDSAAYFCASSPQEPNGAFFGQGTRLTVV.

V usage is TRBV27 and J usage is TRBJ1-1; 7 nucleotides align to TRBD1. Germline values: CDR1 MNHEY, CDR2 SMNVEV (reference sequence). V was clipped by 1 base and J by 4 bases; unmatched bases: 6. CDR3 length equals 15 residues. CDR3 bases: TGTGCCAGCAGTTTATACAGGGGAGGAGGCACTGAAGCTTTCTTT. Amino acids: CASSLYRGGGTEAFF.

The CDR3 reads CASRRDGTHQPQHF. The CDR3 nucleotides read TGTGCCAGTAGGCGGGACGGAACCCATCAGCCCCAGCATTTT. The chain uses TRBV19 and TRBJ1-5; D is perhaps TRBD1 (5 bases). The CDR3 is 14 residues long. Trimming left V 6 bases short and J 5 bases short, with 14 bases between. Germline V gene data show CDR1 as LNHDA and CDR2 as SQIVND (reference sequence). Filled out from reference TRBV19 and TRBJ1-5, the complete variable domain reads DGGITQSPKYLFRKEGQNVTLSCEQNLNHDAMYWYRQDPGQGLRLIYYSQIVNDFQKGDIAEGYSVSREKKESFPLTVTSAQKNPTAFYLCASRRDGTHQPQHFGDGTRLSIL.

J is TRBJ2-3 and V is TRBV11-2; no definite D call. This CDR3 comprises 17 residues. V dropped 4 bases and J dropped 1 base, with 18 bases sitting between them. CDR1 is SGHAT and CDR2 is FQNNGV in the germline V gene. In nucleotides, the CDR3 is TGTGCCAGCAGCTCTCGTCAGCCCCGACGGGGCACAGATACGCAGTATTTT. It encodes CASSSRQPRRGTDTQYF.

The chain employs TRBV5-4 and TRBJ2-7, with TRBD2 identical over 13 bases. V dropped 10 bases and J dropped 5; count of bases not matched to a gene: 6. Germline CDR1 reads SGHNT; CDR2 reads YYREEE (reference sequence). The CDR3 extends over 13 amino acids. The CDR3 DNA reads as TGTGCCGGGACTAGCGGGACGTTCAACGAGCAGTACTTC. This gives the protein CAGTSGTFNEQYF.

The chain uses TRBV19 and TRBJ2-3; TRBD1 aligns across 7 bases. After removal of 5 bases from V and 7 bases from J, the junction contained 9 bases not matched to a gene. Germline V CDR1 and CDR2: LNHDA, SQIVND (reference sequence). This CDR3 comprises 14 residues. This CDR3 reads CASSVGTVRNTQYF. CDR3 bases: TGTGCCAGTAGTGTTGGGACAGTTCGTAATACGCAGTATTTT.

This clone occurred a few times. This rearrangement joins TRBV9 to TRBJ2-3, with D possibly being TRBD2 (6 bases). This CDR3 is 15 amino acids long. V lost 3 bases, J lost 3 bases, and 14 bases lay in between. Germline V CDR1 and CDR2: SGDLS, YYNGEE. Written as DNA, the CDR3 is TGTGCCAGCAGCGGGGACTTTCTAATGACAGATACGCAGTATTTT. It yields the protein CASSGDFLMTDTQYF.

The CDR3 loop is CATQPTGEANEKLFF. The DNA of the CDR3 is TGTGCCACTCAACCCACAGGGGAAGCTAATGAAAAACTGTTTTTT. The genes are TRBV2 and TRBJ1-4; 7 nucleotides line up with TRBD1. CDR3 size: 15 residues. V lost 10 bases, J lost 3 bases, and 11 bases stayed unmatched. Per the germline V gene, CDR1 is SNHLY and CDR2 is FYNNEI.

The chain carries TRBV10-3 and TRBJ2-2, with TRBD1 matching 9 bases. V lost 7 bases and J lost 8; bases outside the gene matches: 11. This CDR3 comprises 15 residues. The germline gives CDR1 ENHRY, CDR2 SYGVKD. The CDR3 spells CAIKKDRGVAGELFF. In DNA, the CDR3 is TGTGCCATCAAGAAGGACAGGGGTGTGGCAGGGGAGCTGTTTTTT.

V usage is TRBV3-1 (or the pseudogene TRBV3-2) and J usage is TRBJ2-7; 8 nucleotides match TRBD1. Germline V gives CDR1 LGHDT, CDR2 YNNKEL (reference sequence). CDR3 size: 15 residues. The junction had 7 bases not matched to a gene; V was cut back by 4 bases and J by 2 bases. The CDR3 region is CASSRVGTGAYEQYF. CDR3 DNA: TGTGCCAGCAGCCGCGTCGGGACAGGAGCCTACGAGCAGTACTTC.

The chain combines TRBV30 with TRBJ1-1; D is ambiguous. Trimming pared 4 bases from V and 6 bases from J, leaving 15 bases between. Germline V gives CDR1 GTSNPN, CDR2 SVGIG (reference sequence). CDR3 length equals 13 residues. The CDR3 here is CAWNILSGAEAFF. In DNA form, the CDR3 reads TGTGCCTGGAACATCTTAAGCGGGGCTGAAGCTTTCTTT.

The gene calls are TRBV2 and TRBJ2-2, with 7 bases identical to TRBD2. The CDR3 is 14 residues long. Trimming cost V 3 bases and J 7 bases; bases outside gene matches: 5. Germline V gene data show CDR1 as SNHLY and CDR2 as FYNNEI. As DNA, the CDR3 is TGTGCCAGCAGTGAGCGGGAGTGGGGCGGGGAGCTGTTTTTT. It is translated as CASSEREWGGELFF.

This clone showed up just once. This chain uses TRBV11-2 with TRBJ2-5; TRBD2 is a possible D gene (6 bases). Between the trimmed V and J ends, which lost 5 bases and 2 bases, there was a span of 18 bases. The CDR3 extends over 16 amino acids. Germline values: CDR1 SGHAT, CDR2 FQNNGV. CDR3 in amino acids: CASSGNFGTGQETQYF. For the CDR3, the DNA is TGTGCCAGCAGCGGAAATTTCGGGACTGGACAAGAGACCCAGTACTTC.